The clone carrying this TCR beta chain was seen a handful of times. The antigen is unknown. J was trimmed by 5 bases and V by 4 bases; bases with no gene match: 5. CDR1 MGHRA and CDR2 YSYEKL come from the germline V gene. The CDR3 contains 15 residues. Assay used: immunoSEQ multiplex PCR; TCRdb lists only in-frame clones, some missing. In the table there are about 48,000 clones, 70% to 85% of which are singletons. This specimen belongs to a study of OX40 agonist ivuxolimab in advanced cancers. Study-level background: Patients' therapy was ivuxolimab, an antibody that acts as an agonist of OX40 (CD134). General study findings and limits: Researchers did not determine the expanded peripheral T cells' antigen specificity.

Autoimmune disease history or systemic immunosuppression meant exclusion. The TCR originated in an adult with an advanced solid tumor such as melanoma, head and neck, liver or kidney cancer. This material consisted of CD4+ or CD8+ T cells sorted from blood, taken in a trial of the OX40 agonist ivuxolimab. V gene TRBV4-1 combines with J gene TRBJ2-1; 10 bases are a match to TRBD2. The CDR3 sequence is CASSRLAGGNNEQFF. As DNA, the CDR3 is TGCGCCAGCAGCCGGTTAGCGGGAGGTAACAATGAGCAGTTCTTC.